The TCR beta chain described here comes from a study of shared clonotypes between healthy human individuals. Partitioning of CD4+ cells yielded a CD45RA+ naive subset and a CD45RA-negative memory subset. Here immunoSEQ multiplex PCR was the method, and the copy in TCRdb shows in-frame clones only, minus some. The sample lists over 850,000 clones, 70% to 80% occurring once. In germline, CDR1 is SGHDT, CDR2 YYEEEE. V was trimmed by 2 bases and J by 0 bases, leaving 12 bases between them. CDR3 size: 15 residues. Sequenced material: memory CD4+ T cells from PBMCs. The subset: CD45RA-negative fraction. This chain links TRBV5-6 with TRBJ2-7, with D maybe TRBD1 (5 bases). This receptor was identified in a man aged 18 to 35 in good health. Some clones in this sample may be carry-over from other donors' samples. The CDR3 is CASSFRVTLSYEQYF. CDR3 in DNA: TGTGCCAGCAGCTTCAGGGTAACCCTCTCCTACGAGCAGTACTTC.